These T cell receptor beta chains were read from a single sample in a study of T cell responses to AZD1222 COVID-19 vaccine. Clones were sequenced by immunoSEQ multiplex PCR, and TCRdb holds only the in-frame ones, with some missing. The sample includes roughly 150,000 clones, roughly 92% of them seen just once. Sequencing used peripheral blood, obtained 28 days after the second AZD1222 dose. The receptor source for this set is an adult who received the AZD1222 COVID-19 vaccine. CDR3s include the opening cysteine and the closing phenylalanine or tryptophan. A D gene is named only where the DNA matches it firmly. Not every row has a clone size; where given, it reads once, few, many or a size class.

v_gene	abundance	len	j_gene	d_gene	CDR3aa	CDR3nt
TRBV23-1	NA	17	TRBJ1-2	NA	CASSQSAEADSTCGYTF	TGCGCCAGCAGTCAATCAGCGGAAGCAGATTCGACCTGTGGCTACACCTTC
TRBV5-1	NA	15	TRBJ2-1	NA	CASGKEYLGLNEQFF	TGCGCCAGCGGGAAGGAATACTTAGGCCTCAATGAGCAGTTCTTC
TRBV10-1	NA	15	TRBJ2-1	TRBD1	CASTQGQGTYNEQFF	TGCGCCAGCACACAGGGACAGGGAACCTACAATGAGCAGTTCTTC
TRBV7-2	NA	14	TRBJ2-1	TRBD1	CASSSGQGMGEQFF	TGTGCCAGCAGCTCAGGACAGGGAATGGGTGAGCAGTTCTTC
TRBV14	NA	14	TRBJ1-5	NA	CASTPHDGDQPQHF	TGTGCCAGCACCCCCCACGACGGGGATCAGCCCCAGCATTTT
TRBV6-6	NA	13	TRBJ2-3	NA	CASSPRVTDTQYF	TGTGCCAGCAGTCCAAGGGTCACAGATACGCAGTATTTT
TRBV29-1	NA	12	TRBJ1-4	TRBD1	CSVGGQGGKLFF	TGCAGCGTTGGGGGACAGGGGGGAAAACTGTTTTTT
TRBV5-1	NA	14	TRBJ1-5	TRBD1	CASSPGQGLGPQHF	TGCGCCAGCAGCCCGGGACAGGGTTTGGGACCCCAGCATTTT
TRBV10-1	NA	13	TRBJ2-1	NA	CASSESTRDEQFF	TGCGCCAGCAGTGAGTCGACTAGAGATGAGCAGTTCTTC
TRBV19	NA	13	TRBJ1-1	TRBD1	CASSIVQGAEAFF	TGTGCCAGTAGTATAGTACAGGGGGCCGAAGCTTTCTTT
TRBV19	NA	17	TRBJ1-3	NA	CASSPSAHSESGNTIYF	TGTGCCAGTAGTCCCTCCGCCCACTCCGAATCTGGAAACACCATATATTTT
TRBV7-9	NA	14	TRBJ2-3	TRBD2	CASSLGGRPDTQYF	TGTGCCAGCAGCTTAGGCGGGAGGCCAGATACGCAGTATTTT
TRBV5-1	NA	17	TRBJ2-1	TRBD2	CASRFGTSGSRGNEQFF	TGCGCCAGCAGATTCGGGACTAGCGGGAGCCGGGGCAATGAGCAGTTCTTC
TRBV19	NA	13	TRBJ2-1	NA	CASSVRPNYEQFF	TGTGCCAGTAGTGTCCGACCGAACTATGAGCAGTTCTTC
TRBV18	NA	14	TRBJ1-1	NA	CASSPTKAVSEAFF	TGTGCCAGCTCACCTACGAAAGCGGTGAGCGAAGCTTTCTTT
TRBV19	NA	15	TRBJ2-2	TRBD2	CASSAGTSGATELFF	TGTGCCAGTAGTGCAGGGACTAGCGGGGCAACGGAGCTGTTTTTT
TRBV5-6	NA	15	TRBJ1-1	NA	CASSLAPGVNTEAFF	TGTGCCAGCAGCTTGGCCCCGGGCGTGAACACTGAAGCTTTCTTT
TRBV6-2/TRBV6-3	once	13	TRBJ1-3	NA	CASSATTGNTIYF	TGTGCCAGCAGTGCCACCACAGGAAACACCATATATTTT
TRBV6-5	NA	12	TRBJ1-2	TRBD1	CASSYTGQGGTF	TGTGCCAGCAGTTATACCGGACAGGGGGGCACCTTC
TRBV7-2	NA	16	TRBJ1-4	NA	CASSPIGGNFGEKLFF	TGTGCCAGCAGCCCCATCGGGGGGAACTTTGGTGAAAAACTGTTTTTT
TRBV6-2/TRBV6-3	NA	15	TRBJ2-3	TRBD2	CASSPTGLASDTQYF	TGTGCCAGCAGTCCGACGGGACTAGCATCAGATACGCAGTATTTT
TRBV27	once	12	TRBJ1-2	NA	CASSLSGRGYTF	TGTGCCAGCAGTTTAAGTGGACGCGGCTACACCTTC
TRBV5-5	NA	13	TRBJ1-4	TRBD1	CASSLGGTGKLFF	TGTGCCAGCAGCTTGGGAGGGACAGGGAAACTGTTTTTT
TRBV5-1	NA	12	TRBJ2-7	NA	CASSLSTYEQYF	TGCGCCAGCAGCTTGTCTACCTACGAGCAGTACTTC
TRBV7-9	few	14	TRBJ2-7	NA	CASSLDGPFYEQYF	TGTGCCAGCAGCTTGGACGGACCCTTCTACGAGCAGTACTTC
TRBV3-1/TRBV3-2	NA	14	TRBJ2-7	TRBD2	CASSPGLGTYEQYF	TGTGCCAGCAGCCCGGGACTAGGGACCTACGAGCAGTACTTC
TRBV12-5	NA	11	TRBJ1-1	NA	CASGENTEAFF	TGTGCTAGTGGCGAGAACACTGAAGCTTTCTTT
TRBV2	NA	16	TRBJ2-4	NA	CASTLRDRLAKNIQYF	TGTGCCAGCACTCTCCGGGACCGACTAGCCAAAAACATTCAGTACTTC
TRBV12-5	NA	15	TRBJ2-5	TRBD2	CASGRTSGDQETQYF	TGTGCTAGTGGTCGGACTAGCGGGGATCAAGAGACCCAGTACTTC
TRBV28	NA	18	TRBJ1-5	TRBD1	CASSLSGQGYYSNQPQHF	TGTGCCAGCAGTCTTTCCGGACAGGGCTATTATAGCAATCAGCCCCAGCATTTT
TRBV9	NA	17	TRBJ2-5	TRBD1	CASSVEPQTGGGETQYF	TGTGCCAGCAGCGTAGAGCCCCAGACAGGGGGCGGCGAGACCCAGTACTTC
TRBV7-2	NA	15	TRBJ2-3	NA	CASSLLSPGTDTQYF	TGTGCCAGCAGCTTACTTAGCCCAGGCACAGATACGCAGTATTTT
TRBV6-2/TRBV6-3	few	17	TRBJ1-3	NA	CASSPWVRDHSGNTIYF	TGTGCCAGCAGCCCCTGGGTCCGGGACCACTCTGGAAACACCATATATTTT